Each of the 15 T cell receptor beta chains below was sequenced from the same sample in a study of T cell responses to AZD1222 COVID-19 vaccine. Produced via immunoSEQ multiplex PCR; TCRdb's table is partial and in-frame only. The sample comprises around 120,000 clones, just over 85% of which are singletons, and roughly 7.7% rests with the top ten. Sample: peripheral blood, taken on day 0 of AZD1222 vaccination. These TCRs come from an adult in good health.

The chain uses TRBV7-2 and TRBJ2-7; D is possibly TRBD2 (6 bases). CDR1 is SGHTA, CDR2 FQGNSA, per germline. The germline V and J ends were trimmed by 4 bases and 2 bases, with 15 bases remaining between them. The CDR3 loop spans 15 amino acids. CDR3 sequence reads: CASSSRGGAPYEQYF. The DNA for the CDR3 is TGTGCCAGCAGCTCGAGGGGAGGCGCACCCTACGAGCAGTACTTC.

The V call is TRBV2, the J call TRBJ2-1, with D perhaps being TRBD1 or TRBD2 (5 bases each). The CDR3 is made up of 14 amino acids. Trimming left V 7 bases short and J 6 bases short, with 16 bases between. The germline CDR1 and CDR2 sequences are SNHLY and FYNNEI. CDR3 bases: TGTGCCAGCACCCAAAGTGGGACCAGCAATGAGCAGTTCTTC. Its protein is CASTQSGTSNEQFF.

The rearrangement joins TRBV30 to TRBJ1-5; unclear D gene. CDR3 length equals 14 residues. V was cut by 1 base and J by 4 bases, with 11 bases left in between. Germline CDR1 reads GTSNPN; CDR2 reads SVGIG (reference sequence). In DNA, the CDR3 is TGTGCCTGGAGTGACCTAGCTCAGAATCAGCCCCAGCATTTT. Translated, it gives CAWSDLAQNQPQHF. Variable domain in full (rest from reference TRBV30 and TRBJ1-5): SQTIHQWPATLVQPVGSPLSLECTVEGTSNPNLYWYRQAAGRGLQLLFYSVGIGQISSEVPQNLSASRPQDRQFILSSKKLLLSDSGFYLCAWSDLAQNQPQHFGDGTRLSIL.

V is TRBV2 and J is TRBJ1-4, with TRBD1 matching over 7 bases. Germline CDR1 reads SNHLY; CDR2 reads FYNNEI. CDR3 length equals 15 residues. J lost 8 bases, V lost 3 bases, and 9 bases had no gene match. In nucleotides, the CDR3 is TGTGCCAGCAGTGAGCGACAGGGCGGGGTAGAAAAACTGTTTTTT. Translated: CASSERQGGVEKLFF.

The V and J genes are TRBV7-2 and TRBJ1-5; no clear D gene. The length of the CDR3 is 14 residues. Germline CDR1 and CDR2: SGHTA and FQGNSA. V was trimmed by 5 bases and J by 0 bases, leaving 8 bases between them. The CDR3 DNA reads as TGTGCCAGCAGCCTTACAGTTAGCAATCAGCCCCAGCATTTT. Its translation is CASSLTVSNQPQHF.

This chain links TRBV10-3 with TRBJ1-1; 8 nucleotides line up with TRBD1. The CDR3 runs to 13 residues. The V gene's germline CDR1 is ENHRY and CDR2 SYGVKD. J was trimmed by 10 bases and V by 3 bases; bases with no gene match: 7. CDR3: CAISERTGKAAFF. CDR3 DNA: TGTGCCATCAGTGAAAGGACAGGGAAGGCAGCTTTCTTT.

J is TRBJ1-5 and V is TRBV6-5; D is uncertain. Trimming left V 2 bases short and J 7 bases short, with 15 bases between. Per the germline V gene, CDR1 is MNHEY and CDR2 is SVGAGI. CDR3 length: 15 residues. In DNA, the CDR3 is TGTGCCAGCAGTTACAGGTCGATAGGAGGGCAGCCCCAGCATTTT. Translating gives CASSYRSIGGQPQHF.

The chain employs TRBV4-1 and TRBJ2-3, with 8 bases aligning to TRBD2. V lost 2 bases to trimming and J lost 3 bases; unmatched junction nucleotides: 10. This CDR3 is 17 amino acids long. From germline, CDR1 is MGHRA and CDR2 YSYEKL. For the CDR3, the DNA is TGCGCCAGCAGCCAACTTCTCGGGGGGGCCGGGACAGATACGCAGTATTTT. Protein product: CASSQLLGGAGTDTQYF.

V usage is TRBV3-1 (or the pseudogene TRBV3-2) and J usage is TRBJ1-2; D ambiguous. CDR1 is LGHDT and CDR2 is YNNKEL in the germline V gene (reference sequence). V was shortened by 1 base and J by 3 bases, with 6 bases between the two germline ends. The CDR3 length is 13 residues. The CDR3 nucleotides are TGTGCCAGCAGCCAAGGGGCGGACTATGGCTACACCTTC. Its translation: CASSQGADYGYTF.

V is TRBV30 and J is TRBJ1-5; no firm D call. Trimming stripped 7 bases from V and 2 bases from J, with 18 bases between. The V gene's germline CDR1 is GTSNPN and CDR2 SVGIG (reference sequence). This CDR3 has 15 residues. CDR3: CASSIGEGGNQPQHF. The DNA for the CDR3 is TGTGCCTCAAGCATAGGAGAGGGAGGCAATCAGCCCCAGCATTTT.

Ten or more counts support this clone. CDR3 bases: TGCGCCAGCAAAGGGGTGGGGGAGCTGTTTTTT. As protein: CASKGVGELFF. The chain carries TRBV4-1 and TRBJ2-2; TRBD1 is a possible D gene (5 bases). The CDR3 loop spans 11 amino acids. V was clipped by 7 bases and J by 8 bases, with 8 bases between them. The V gene's germline CDR1 is MGHRA and CDR2 YSYEKL.

The gene calls are TRBV14 and TRBJ2-2, with D possibly TRBD1 on 5 matching bases. The CDR3 contains 16 residues. Germline CDR1 is SGHDN and CDR2 is FVKESK. V lost 4 bases and J lost 6, with 18 bases in between. As DNA, the CDR3 is TGTGCCAGCAGCCCCCGACAGACCGTGGGCCCCGGGGAGCTGTTTTTT. This gives the protein CASSPRQTVGPGELFF.

This chain links TRBV29-1 with TRBJ1-2; D not resolved. The CDR3 has 12 amino acids. CDR1 SQVTM and CDR2 ANQGSEA come from the germline V gene. V gave up 8 bases and J gave up 4 bases, with 14 bases separating them. The CDR3 nucleotides read TGCAGCTCAGGAGAGGGCAGCTATGGCTACACCTTC. Protein: CSSGEGSYGYTF.

The V gene is TRBV16, the J gene TRBJ2-2; D is possibly TRBD1 (5 bases). V was pared by 3 bases and J by 1 base, with 6 bases between. The V gene's germline CDR1 is KGHSY and CDR2 FQNENV. The CDR3 has 14 amino acids. The CDR3 spells CASSQQGNTGELFF. The CDR3 region has the DNA TGTGCCAGCAGCCAGCAGGGGAACACCGGGGAGCTGTTTTTT.

The chain couples TRBV10-1 to TRBJ1-1; D unclear. Per germline, CDR1 WNHNN and CDR2 SYGVQD (reference sequence). Deletions cut 6 bases from V and 3 bases from J, with 14 bases between. The CDR3 has 14 amino acids. The CDR3 here is CASRDDVSDTEAFF. The CDR3, as DNA: TGCGCCAGCAGAGACGACGTGAGTGACACTGAAGCTTTCTTT.